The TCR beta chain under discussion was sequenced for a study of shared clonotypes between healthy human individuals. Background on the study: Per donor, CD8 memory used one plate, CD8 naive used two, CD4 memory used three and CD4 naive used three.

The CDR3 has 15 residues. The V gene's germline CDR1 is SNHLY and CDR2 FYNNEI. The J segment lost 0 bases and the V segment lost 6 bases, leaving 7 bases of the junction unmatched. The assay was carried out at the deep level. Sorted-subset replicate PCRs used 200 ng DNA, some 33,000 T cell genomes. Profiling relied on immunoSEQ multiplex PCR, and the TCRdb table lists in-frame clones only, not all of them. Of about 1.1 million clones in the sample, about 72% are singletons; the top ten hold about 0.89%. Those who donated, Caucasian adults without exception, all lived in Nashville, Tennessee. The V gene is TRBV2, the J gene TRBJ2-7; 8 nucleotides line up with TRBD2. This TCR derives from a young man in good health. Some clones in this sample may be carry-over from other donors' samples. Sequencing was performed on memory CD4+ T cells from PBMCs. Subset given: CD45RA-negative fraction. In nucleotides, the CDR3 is TGTGCCAGCAGGGGATTAGCGGGATCCTCCTACGAGCAGTACTTC. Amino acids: CASRGLAGSSYEQYF.